The rows below give T cell receptor beta chains drawn from one sample of a study of blood T cells in healthy people across ages. In TCRdb, the 5' RACE reads were re-called with MiXCR into one record per CDR3 protein. This table holds 1.5 million to 2 million distinct CDR3 sequences, approximately 40% found once. Sequences were obtained from blood. Receptor source: a human donor in good health. CDR3s include the opening cysteine and the closing phenylalanine or tryptophan. The order of the fields is J gene, clone size, V gene, D gene, CDR3 protein, CDR3 DNA. D genes are given only for firm matches. Some rows mark clone size as missing; the rest say once, few, many or name a class of expanded clone.

>TRBJ1-4|.|TRBV20-1|.
CSAMTARTANEKRFF
TGCAGTGCTATGACTGCTCGGACCGCTAATGAAAAACGGTTTTTT
>TRBJ2-1|.|TRBV6-6|.
CASSYSRAEQFF
TGTGCCAGCAGTTACTCCCGCGCTGAGCAGTTCTTC
>TRBJ2-5|few|TRBV29-1|.
CSYRPGQETQYF
TGCAGCTACCGCCCGGGACAAGAGACCCAGTACTTC
>TRBJ2-1|few|TRBV11-1|TRBD1
CASSPLTGTATYNEQFF
TGTGCCAGCAGCCCGCTTACAGGGACAGCGACCTACAATGAGCAGTTCTTC
>TRBJ1-2|.|TRBV27|.
CASSFGWSGYGYTF
TGTGCCAGCAGTTTCGGGTGGTCAGGCTATGGCTACACCTTC
>TRBJ1-3|once|TRBV4-2|.
CASSQDSVRVGNTIYF
TGTGCCAGCAGCCAAGATTCGGTCAGGGTCGGAAACACCATATATTTT
>TRBJ1-5|.|TRBV20-1|.
CSARGRPSGINQPQHF
TGCAGTGCTAGAGGGCGACCATCAGGGATCAATCAGCCCCAGCATTTT
>TRBJ2-1|few|TRBV20-1|TRBD2
CSAAPREGSYNEQFF
TGCAGTGCCGCTCCCCGGGAGGGCTCCTACAATGAGCAGTTCTTC
>TRBJ1-1|few|TRBV4-2|TRBD1
CASSWGQGKEAFF
TGTGCCAGCAGCTGGGGACAGGGCAAGGAAGCTTTCTTT
>TRBJ2-3|.|TRBV20-1|TRBD2
CSASTSGEDTQYF
TGCAGTGCTAGCACGAGCGGGGAAGATACGCAGTATTTT
>TRBJ1-4|.|TRBV11-2|.
CASSYGDRRPNEKLFF
TGTGCCAGCAGCTACGGAGACAGGAGACCTAATGAAAAACTGTTTTTT
>TRBJ2-7|.|TRBV20-1|TRBD2
CSARLAGGPYEQYF
TGCAGTGCTAGGCTAGCGGGGGGGCCCTACGAGCAGTACTTC
>TRBJ1-4|few|TRBV15|.
CATSRDAVRGNEKLFF
TGTGCCACCAGCAGAGACGCGGTCAGAGGGAATGAAAAACTGTTTTTT
>TRBJ1-1|.|TRBV10-3|.
CAIRFTLDTEAFF
TGTGCCATCAGGTTTACTCTGGACACTGAAGCTTTCTTT
>TRBJ2-5|.|TRBV29-1|.
CSVGVGGGEQYF
TGCAGCGTTGGGGTAGGGGGCGGGGAGCAGTACTTC
>TRBJ1-2|.|TRBV6-1|.
CANLDLPYGYTF
TGTGCCAACCTTGACCTCCCCTATGGCTACACCTTC
>TRBJ2-3|.|TRBV7-9|.
CASSFENMDTQYF
TGTGCCAGCAGCTTTGAAAATATGGATACGCAGTATTTT
>TRBJ1-6|.|TRBV20-1|.
CSARDPGFFTLMDSPLHF
TGCAGTGCTAGAGATCCAGGGTTTTTTACCCTTATGGATTCACCCCTCCACTTT
>TRBJ1-1|few|TRBV6-2/TRBV6-3|TRBD1
CASTPGGLEAFF
TGTGCCAGCACTCCAGGGGGGCTCGAAGCTTTCTTT
>TRBJ2-7|.|TRBV6-5|.
CASSYSAQTGSYEQYF
TGTGCCAGCAGTTACTCCGCTCAGACAGGTTCCTACGAGCAGTACTTC
>TRBJ1-6|.|TRBV6-5|.
CASSYRTNNSPLHF
TGTGCCAGCAGTTATCGGACAAATAATTCACCCCTCCACTTT
>TRBJ2-7|.|TRBV6-1|TRBD1
CASSDSTGEAYEQYF
TGTGCCAGCAGTGATTCGACAGGGGAAGCCTACGAGCAGTACTTC
>TRBJ2-1|.|TRBV6-1|.
CASSPAGQGGASYNEQFF
TGCGCCAGCAGCCCGGCGGGTCAGGGGGGGGCATCCTACAATGAGCAGTTCTTC
>TRBJ1-2|.|TRBV6-5|.
CASSYLSTGGGYTF
TGTGCCAGCAGTTACTTATCGACAGGAGGGGGCTACACCTTC
>TRBJ1-6|few|TRBV25-1|.
CASSEMDPGYSSPLHF
TGTGCCAGCAGTGAGATGGACCCAGGGTATAGTTCACCCCTCCACTTT
>TRBJ1-1|few|TRBV5-1|.
CASSLEDSMNTEAFF
TGCGCCAGCAGCTTGGAGGACAGTATGAACACTGAAGCTTTCTTT
>TRBJ2-1|.|TRBV9|TRBD2
CASSVGLAGFNEQFF
TGTGCCAGCAGCGTAGGACTAGCGGGGTTCAATGAGCAGTTCTTC
>TRBJ1-5|.|TRBV20-1|.
CSAREGHYEGEPQHF
TGCAGTGCTAGAGAGGGACACTATGAAGGGGAGCCCCAGCATTTT
>TRBJ1-5|.|TRBV20-1|TRBD1
CSARDLRDRAVGNQPQHF
TGCAGTGCTAGGGACTTAAGGGACAGGGCTGTTGGCAATCAGCCCCAGCATTTT
>TRBJ2-6|few|TRBV7-9|.
CASSLLRFSGANVLTF
TGTGCCAGCAGTTTACTTAGATTCTCTGGGGCCAACGTCCTGACTTTC
>TRBJ2-7|.|TRBV6-6|.
CASSYPKGEIYEQYF
TGTGCCAGCAGTTACCCCAAGGGGGAGATATACGAGCAGTACTTC
>TRBJ1-1|.|TRBV10-3|.
CAVSEYDSYGQAFF
TGTGCCGTCAGTGAGTATGACTCTTACGGTCAAGCTTTCTTT
>TRBJ1-2|.|TRBV5-1|.
CASSLPGSVEGSYGYTF
TGCGCCAGCAGCTTGCCAGGGTCGGTGGAGGGATCCTATGGCTACACCTTC
>TRBJ2-7|few|TRBV6-5|.
CASRAGEGVEQYF
TGTGCCAGCAGGGCAGGGGAGGGGGTCGAGCAGTACTTC
>TRBJ1-1|.|TRBV12-3/TRBV12-4|.
CASSLGYVLNTEAFF
TGTGCCAGCAGTTTAGGGTACGTCCTGAACACTGAAGCTTTCTTT
>TRBJ2-3|few|TRBV4-1|TRBD2
CASSQDWSGGAPDTQYF
TGCGCCAGCAGCCAAGATTGGAGCGGGGGGGCCCCGGATACGCAGTATTTT
>TRBJ2-1|.|TRBV7-2|TRBD1
CASSLGQGAYEQFF
TGTGCCAGCAGCTTGGGACAGGGGGCCTATGAGCAGTTCTTC
>TRBJ2-3|.|TRBV5-5|TRBD2
CASSLASGEDTQYF
TGTGCCAGCAGCTTGGCCAGCGGGGAAGATACGCAGTATTTT
>TRBJ1-2|few|TRBV6-1|TRBD1
CASSEQGAHTSYGYTF
TGTGCCAGCAGTGAACAGGGGGCTCACACCTCCTATGGCTACACCTTC
>TRBJ1-2|.|TRBV14|TRBD1
CASSKDRGDYGYTF
TGTGCCAGCAGCAAGGACAGGGGAGATTATGGCTACACCTTC
>TRBJ2-5|many|TRBV7-2|TRBD2
CASSLGTSGLQETQYF
TGTGCCAGCAGCTTAGGGACTAGCGGGCTACAAGAGACCCAGTACTTC
>TRBJ1-2|few|TRBV20-1|.
CSARTDGFYGYTF
TGCAGTGCTAGAACGGACGGGTTCTATGGCTACACCTTC
>TRBJ1-1|.|TRBV28|TRBD1
CASRKMGPGGSTQAFF
TGTGCCAGCAGAAAGATGGGACCAGGGGGCAGTACGCAAGCTTTCTTT
>TRBJ1-1|few|TRBV4-2|.
CASSPDPRGTEAFF
TGTGCCAGCAGCCCCGACCCCAGGGGCACTGAAGCTTTCTTT
>TRBJ2-7|few|TRBV12-3/TRBV12-4|.
CASSFDSSSYEQYF
TGTGCCAGCAGTTTTGATTCCAGTTCCTACGAGCAGTACTTC